This passage covers 28 T cell receptor beta chains from one sample sequenced in a study of spatial heterogeneity in lung cancer. One entry per CDR3 protein results from TCRdb running MiXCR on the 5' RACE reads. This table holds tens of thousands of distinct CDR3 sequences, 12% found once. Time point denoted: sample taken at primary tumor resection. Tumor, nontumor lung or frozen PBMC supplied whole RNA, sequenced without sorting. Sequenced material: PBMCs, taken at surgery. The receptors shown here come from a male donor with early-stage non-small cell lung cancer.

This clonotype showed up just a few times. The chain recombines TRBV28 with TRBJ1-6; a weak D match, TRBD1 (5 bases). CDR3 length equals 14 residues. Deletions cut 10 bases from V and 7 bases from J, with 17 bases between. Germline CDR1 reads MDHEN; CDR2 reads SYDVKM. The CDR3 DNA follows: TGTGCCATCCCTAGCGGGGCTGGGAATTCACCCCTCCACTTT. Its translation: CAIPSGAGNSPLHF.

V is TRBV2 and J is TRBJ2-6; TRBD1 agrees at 8 bases. Germline CDR1 SNHLY, CDR2 FYNNEI. This CDR3 contains 16 residues. The V gene end was trimmed by 6 bases and the J gene end by 2 bases; junction bases not matched to a gene: 6. The CDR3: CASRTGVQPGANVLTF. DNA of the CDR3: TGTGCCAGCAGGACAGGGGTTCAACCTGGGGCCAACGTCCTGACTTTC. Full variable domain (missing parts from reference TRBV2 and TRBJ2-6): EPEVTQTPSHQVTQMGQEVILRCVPISNHLYFYWYRQILGQKVEFLVSFYNNEISEKSEIFDDQFSVERPDGSNFTLKIRSTKLEDSAMYFCASRTGVQPGANVLTFGAGSRLTVL.

This clonotype turned up a few times. The chain couples TRBV18 to TRBJ1-1; D unresolved. Germline-derived CDR1 and CDR2 are KGHSH and LQKENI. V lost 1 base to trimming and J lost 0 bases, with 3 bases between them. CDR3 size: 13 residues. The chain's CDR3 is CASSPLMNTEAFF. The CDR3 DNA sequence: TGTGCCAGCTCACCACTTATGAACACTGAAGCTTTCTTT.

The table lists this clonotype with a few counts. This chain uses TRBV2 with TRBJ2-5; possible D gene TRBD2, 7 bases. The V gene's germline CDR1 is SNHLY and CDR2 FYNNEI. This CDR3 contains 15 residues. V was trimmed by 9 bases and J by 5 bases, leaving 22 bases between them. CDR3 in amino acids: CARTMTGRGGETQYF. The CDR3 nucleotides are TGTGCCAGGACAATGACAGGCCGCGGGGGTGAGACCCAGTACTTC.

The chain has TRBV7-2 and TRBJ1-2; D is unclear. This CDR3 comprises 14 residues. The V and J ends lost 0 bases and 8 bases respectively, with 13 bases between them. Germline loops: CDR1 SGHTA, CDR2 FQGNSA. The CDR3 DNA reads as TGTGCCAGCAGCTTAGCTTACGGGGATGGAGGCTACACCTTC. It specifies CASSLAYGDGGYTF.

This clonotype showed up many times. This sequence joins TRBV5-1 and TRBJ2-2, with unresolved D. Trimming left V 5 bases short and J 2 bases short, with 13 bases between. Looked up from germline, CDR1 is SGHRS and CDR2 is YFSETQ. This CDR3 spans 15 amino acids. In nucleotides, the CDR3 is TGCGCCAGCAGGTCCGGAGCAGTTAACACCGGGGAGCTGTTTTTT. Its translation: CASRSGAVNTGELFF.

This clonotype was counted between two and nine times. The chain couples TRBV19 to TRBJ1-5; 8 bases map to TRBD1. Unmatched junction bases numbered 4, after V lost 4 bases and J lost 5 bases. The germline gives CDR1 LNHDA, CDR2 SQIVND (reference sequence). The CDR3 extends over 14 amino acids. CDR3 in amino acids: CASSKGQDYQPQHF. Written as DNA, the CDR3 is TGTGCCAGTAGTAAGGGACAGGATTATCAGCCCCAGCATTTT.

The V and J genes are TRBV28 and TRBJ2-5; possibly TRBD1 for D (6 bases). V was shortened by 2 bases and J by 5 bases, with 12 bases between the two germline ends. CDR3 length: 14 amino acids. Germline CDR1 and CDR2: MDHEN and SYDVKM. CDR3 nucleotide sequence: TGTGCCAGCAGTTTACGTGGGGGCCTGGAGACCCAGTACTTC. Its protein product is CASSLRGGLETQYF.

This clonotype was seen a handful of times. The chain has TRBV4-3 and TRBJ2-3; D remains ambiguous. The V end was cut by 0 bases, the J end by 5 bases, with 9 bases between. This CDR3 has 14 residues. The germline V gene has CDR1 LGHNA and CDR2 YSLEER. The CDR3 coding sequence is TGCGCCAGCAGCCAAGATAGGCTCAAAGATACGCAGTATTTT. Translating gives CASSQDRLKDTQYF.

This clonotype was counted ten times or more. This sequence joins TRBV9 and TRBJ2-5; perhaps TRBD1 as D (7 bases). The germline CDR1 and CDR2 sequences are SGDLS and YYNGEE. The CDR3 length is 15 residues. V was clipped by 0 bases and J by 5 bases, with 14 bases between them. In DNA, the CDR3 is TGTGCCAGCAGCGTAGGATCCAGGGGGAGGGAGACCCAGTACTTC. Amino acids: CASSVGSRGRETQYF.

The rearrangement uses TRBV7-9 and TRBJ2-7; the D is unclear. The V gene lost 3 bases and the J gene lost 2 bases, with 11 bases spanning the gap. Germline CDR1 and CDR2: SEHNR and FQNEAQ (reference sequence). CDR3 size: 14 residues. The CDR3 sequence: CASSFDKVPYEQYF. The CDR3 nucleotides read TGTGCCAGCAGCTTTGATAAAGTGCCCTACGAGCAGTACTTC.

This clonotype has just a few counts. This chain connects TRBV19 to TRBJ1-2, with TRBD1 as a possible D gene (6 bases). V lost 5 bases, J lost 2 bases, and 12 bases lay in between. The CDR3 has 14 residues. Germline V CDR1 and CDR2: LNHDA, SQIVND (reference sequence). CDR3 loop: CASSFLGQNYGYTF. DNA of the CDR3: TGTGCCAGTAGTTTTCTGGGACAAAACTATGGCTACACCTTC.

The chain couples TRBV29-1 to TRBJ2-7; 8 bases are shared with TRBD2. V gave up 0 bases and J gave up 3 bases; unmatched junction bases: 10. Germline CDR1 and CDR2: SQVTM and ANQGSEA. The CDR3 runs to 16 residues. CDR3 residues: CSVEDTREGANYEQYF. CDR3 DNA sequence: TGCAGCGTTGAAGATACCCGGGAGGGAGCGAACTACGAGCAGTACTTC.

The gene calls are TRBV11-2 and TRBJ1-5, with D possibly being TRBD1 (6 bases). The CDR3 is 13 residues long. CDR1 is SGHAT, CDR2 FQNNGV, per germline. Trimming shortened V by 5 bases and J by 7 bases, and 12 bases separated the two germline ends. The chain's CDR3 is CASSLQGGQPQHF. CDR3 DNA sequence: TGTGCCAGCAGCCTACAGGGCGGGCAGCCCCAGCATTTT.

This clonotype has just a few counts. CDR3 in DNA: TGTGCCAGCTCACCACAGTCCCAAGAGACCCAGTACTTC. Encoded protein: CASSPQSQETQYF. The chain carries TRBV18 and TRBJ2-5; the D is unclear. The CDR3 covers 13 residues. Trimming left V 1 base short and J 1 base short, with 4 bases between. The germline V gene has CDR1 KGHSH and CDR2 LQKENI. Full variable domain (remainder filled in from reference TRBV18 and TRBJ2-5): NAGVMQNPRHLVRRRGQEARLRCSPMKGHSHVYWYRQLPEEGLKFMVYLQKENIIDESGMPKERFSAEFPKEGPSILRIQQVVRGDSAAYFCASSPQSQETQYFGPGTRLLVL.

The rearrangement uses TRBV12-3 or TRBV12-4 and TRBJ2-2; 8 bases line up with TRBD1. Losses at the gene ends were 6 bases for V and 5 bases for J; bases not matched to a gene: 5. The CDR3 runs to 14 residues. This chain's CDR3 is CASRIDRGTGELFF. CDR3 sequence (DNA): TGTGCCAGCAGGATTGACAGGGGAACCGGGGAGCTGTTTTTT.

This clonotype has at least ten counts. V gene TRBV5-1 combines with J gene TRBJ2-6; 14 bases line up with TRBD2. With 4 bases clipped from V and 3 bases from J, the junction kept 3 bases outside the gene matches. The CDR3 runs to 17 residues. Germline CDR1 SGHRS, CDR2 YFSETQ. Written as DNA, the CDR3 is TGCGCCAGCAGCCTGGGACTAGCGGGGGTTGGGGCCAACGTCCTGACTTTC. Protein product: CASSLGLAGVGANVLTF. Full variable domain (remainder filled in from reference TRBV5-1 and TRBJ2-6): KAGVTQTPRYLIKTRGQQVTLSCSPISGHRSVSWYQQTPGQGLQFLFEYFSETQRNKGNFPGRFSGRQFSNSRSEMNVSTLELGDSALYLCASSLGLAGVGANVLTFGAGSRLTVL.

This clonotype was detected many times. This chain connects TRBV4-3 to TRBJ1-1; D may be TRBD1 (6 bases). CDR3 length: 15 residues. V dropped 3 bases and J dropped 3 bases, with 14 bases sitting between them. Germline V gives CDR1 LGHNA, CDR2 YSLEER. Here the CDR3 reads CASSQKLGADTEAFF. CDR3 in DNA: TGCGCCAGCAGCCAGAAGCTGGGGGCAGACACTGAAGCTTTCTTT.

This clonotype was observed at least ten times. V and J are TRBV14 and TRBJ2-2; D gene ambiguous. The CDR3 is 12 amino acids. The V end lost 6 bases, the J end lost 6 bases, and 8 bases lay between the germline ends. Germline-derived CDR1 and CDR2 are SGHDN and FVKESK. The CDR3 is CASRRFAGELFF. In nucleotides, the CDR3 is TGTGCCAGCAGACGGTTCGCCGGGGAGCTGTTTTTT.

This clonotype was found a few times. This chain links TRBV7-3 with TRBJ1-1; D not resolved. V was shortened by 4 bases and J by 2 bases, with 8 bases between the two germline ends. The V gene's germline CDR1 is SGHTA and CDR2 FQGTGA. CDR3 length equals 13 residues. The CDR3 loop is CASSSSSNTEAFF. The CDR3 nucleotides are TGTGCCAGCAGCTCCTCTAGTAACACTGAAGCTTTCTTT.

This clonotype was observed a handful of times. The rearrangement joins TRBV20-1 to TRBJ2-7, with D unclear. Deletions cut 3 bases from V and 5 bases from J, with 14 bases between. This CDR3 contains 13 residues. Germline CDR1 is DFQATT and CDR2 is SNEGSKA (reference sequence). The CDR3 DNA reads as TGCAGTGCTAGTCTCGATTACCAAAACGAGCAGTACTTC. Translation gives CSASLDYQNEQYF.

This clonotype was found a few times. The chain combines TRBV4-2 with TRBJ1-6, with 7 bases aligning to TRBD1. Germline CDR1 and CDR2: LGHNA and YNFKEQ. Trimming took 0 bases from V and 4 from J; bases not matched to a gene: 3. The CDR3 totals 16 residues. The CDR3 region is CASSQDQDRYNSPLHF. The DNA for the CDR3 is TGTGCCAGCAGCCAAGATCAGGACAGGTATAATTCACCCCTCCACTTT.

The genes are TRBV12-3 or TRBV12-4 and TRBJ1-1, with D unresolved. V lost 5 bases, J lost 0 bases, and 16 bases lay in between. The CDR3 totals 16 residues. The CDR3 spells CASSGPLAAMNTEAFF. The CDR3 coding sequence is TGTGCCAGCAGTGGGCCCCTGGCAGCGATGAACACTGAAGCTTTCTTT.

This clonotype has just a few counts. The chain employs TRBV11-3 and TRBJ2-3, with no clear D. Between the trimmed V and J ends, which lost 5 bases and 6 bases, there was a span of 9 bases. The CDR3 runs to 12 residues. CDR1 SGHNT and CDR2 YENEEA come from the germline V gene. CDR3 region: CASSKGTDTQYF. The CDR3, as DNA: TGTGCCAGCAGCAAGGGTACGGATACGCAGTATTTT.

Ten or more counts support this clonotype. The chain couples TRBV7-2 to TRBJ2-3; D gene unclear. Trimming cost V 1 base and J 0 bases, with 8 bases left between them. In germline, CDR1 is SGHTA, CDR2 FQGNSA. The CDR3 covers 15 residues. The CDR3 protein is CASSLVGISTDTQYF. In DNA, the CDR3 is TGTGCCAGCAGCTTAGTGGGTATTAGCACAGATACGCAGTATTTT.

This sequence joins TRBV3-1 and TRBJ2-1, with D possibly matching TRBD2 (7 bases). This CDR3 contains 15 residues. The V and J ends lost 4 bases and 2 bases respectively, with 12 bases between them. Germline V gene lookup returns CDR1 LGHDT and CDR2 YNNKEL (reference sequence). The CDR3 DNA follows: TGTGCCAGCAGCCCTCGGCGGGGGCCCTACAATGAGCAGTTCTTC. As protein: CASSPRRGPYNEQFF.

The chain combines TRBV5-5 with TRBJ2-2; 7 nucleotides align to TRBD2. CDR3 length equals 16 residues. Germline CDR1 reads SGHKS; CDR2 reads YYEKEE (reference sequence). V lost 0 bases to trimming and J lost 4 bases; unmatched junction nucleotides: 6. The CDR3: CASSLEAGVGTGELFF. The DNA for the CDR3 is TGTGCCAGCAGCTTGGAGGCGGGAGTCGGCACCGGGGAGCTGTTTTTT.

There are a few counts of this clonotype. The rearrangement uses TRBV7-9 and TRBJ1-2; TRBD1 matches 7 bases. V was clipped by 3 bases and J by 7 bases; unmatched bases: 11. CDR1 is SEHNR, CDR2 FQNEAQ, per germline (reference sequence). This CDR3 has 15 residues. The CDR3 spells CASSLSRGLLGGYTF. CDR3 in DNA: TGTGCCAGCAGCTTGTCAAGGGGGCTTTTGGGTGGCTACACCTTC.